The 3 T cell receptor beta chains listed next were all sequenced from one sample in a study of blood T cell repertoires in COVID-19. The data were produced by immunoSEQ multiplex PCR, yet TCRdb's version contains in-frame clones alone and is incomplete. The sample lists over 150,000 clones; around 95% were seen once. Sequenced sample: peripheral blood. Receptors were obtained from a man aged 30 to 45 with COVID-19, enrolled during active disease.

The gene calls are TRBV5-1 and TRBJ2-1; D gene uncertain. The CDR3 sequence is 13 residues long. Germline loops: CDR1 SGHRS, CDR2 YFSETQ. V gave up 0 bases and J gave up 8 bases, with 9 bases separating them. The CDR3 protein is CASSLVPVDEQFF. DNA of the CDR3: TGCGCCAGCAGCTTGGTCCCGGTCGATGAGCAGTTCTTC.

The rearrangement uses TRBV7-6 and TRBJ1-2; 10 nucleotides agree with TRBD1. CDR3 size: 16 residues. V gave up 5 bases and J gave up 5 bases; unmatched junction bases: 11. Germline CDR1 is SGHVS and CDR2 is FNYEAQ. Written as DNA, the CDR3 is TGTGCCAGCAGCCTAGGGACAGGGGAAATGGGGTATGGCTACACCTTC. Its translation is CASSLGTGEMGYGYTF.

CDR3 protein: CASSQESRTEAFF. The CDR3 DNA sequence: TGCGCCAGCAGCCAAGAGAGTCGAACTGAAGCTTTCTTT. The chain recombines TRBV4-1 with TRBJ1-1; no reliable D call. The CDR3 totals 13 residues. V lost 0 bases and J 5 bases, leaving 7 bases between the germline ends. Looked up from germline, CDR1 is MGHRA and CDR2 is YSYEKL.